This TCR beta chain derives from a study of OX40 agonist ivuxolimab in advanced cancers. After removal of 3 bases from V and 7 bases from J, the junction contained 13 bases not matched to a gene. The CDR3 has 16 residues. Per germline, CDR1 MGHRA and CDR2 YSYEKL. Profiling relied on immunoSEQ multiplex PCR, and the TCRdb table lists in-frame clones only, not all of them. The sample carries more than 85,000 clones, 90% recorded once. The sequences come from CD4+ or CD8+ T cells sorted from blood, collected in a trial of the OX40 agonist ivuxolimab. The V call is TRBV4-1, the J call TRBJ1-2, with 8 bases that match TRBD1. This sequence originates from an adult with an advanced solid tumor such as melanoma, head and neck, liver or kidney cancer. Written as DNA, the CDR3 is TGCGCCAGCAGCCAGACCGGGACAGGAAATGGAGGTGGCTACACCTTC. Translated: CASSQTGTGNGGGYTF.